The 9 T cell receptor beta chains reported below all come from one sample, sequenced in a study of identical twins. TCRdb re-called the 5' RACE reads with MiXCR, one entry per CDR3 protein. This sample has 500,000 to 650,000 distinct CDR3 sequences, with about 20% found just once. Separately, the same data were catalogued under a study of yellow fever vaccine responses in identical twins.

Specimen: CD4+ T cells sorted from blood. The receptors here all came from a woman aged 18-29 years in good health.

This clonotype has at least ten counts. The chain has TRBV2 and TRBJ2-7, with 10 bases identical to TRBD2. V was clipped by 7 bases and J by 4 bases; unmatched bases: 10. The CDR3 loop spans 15 amino acids. Germline lookup yields CDR1 SNHLY and CDR2 FYNNEI. The CDR3 is CASMDGASGSYEQYF. The CDR3 nucleotides read TGTGCCAGCATGGACGGCGCTAGCGGGAGTTACGAGCAGTACTTC. The full variable domain, rest sourced from reference TRBV2 and TRBJ2-7, is EPEVTQTPSHQVTQMGQEVILRCVPISNHLYFYWYRQILGQKVEFLVSFYNNEISEKSEIFDDQFSVERPDGSNFTLKIRSTKLEDSAMYFCASMDGASGSYEQYFGPGTRLTVT.

This clonotype was detected only a few times. The chain carries TRBV15 and TRBJ2-1, with 8 bases aligning to TRBD2. This CDR3 is built from 15 residues. From germline, CDR1 is LNHNV and CDR2 YYDKDF (reference sequence). The junction had 7 bases not matched to a gene; V was cut back by 0 bases and J by 9 bases. In DNA form, the CDR3 reads TGTGCCACCAGCAGAGATCGTGCGGGGGGTGGTGAGCAGTTCTTC. It encodes CATSRDRAGGGEQFF.

This clonotype was recorded a few times. The chain carries TRBV12-3 or TRBV12-4 and TRBJ2-4; 7 bases match TRBD1. The CDR3 extends over 17 amino acids. With V trimmed by 5 bases and J by 0 bases, 10 bases remained unmatched. The CDR3 coding sequence is TGTGCCAGCAGTCCCCGTAGGGACAGCTTAGCCAAAAACATTCAGTACTTC. Its protein is CASSPRRDSLAKNIQYF.

The gene calls are TRBV5-1 and TRBJ1-1, with TRBD1 as a possible D gene (6 bases). The V gene lost 0 bases and the J gene lost 5 bases, with 17 bases spanning the gap. The CDR3 spans 16 residues. Per the germline V gene, CDR1 is SGHRS and CDR2 is YFSETQ. The CDR3 DNA reads TGCGCCAGCAGCTTGGTGTGGGGGGGCTCGAATACTGAAGCTTTCTTT. This codes for CASSLVWGGSNTEAFF.

The CDR3 nucleotides read TGTGCCTTCTCTCAGGTGCCCCCCGATGGCGGGGAGCTGTTTTTT. Translated, it gives CAFSQVPPDGGELFF. V and J are TRBV10-3 and TRBJ2-2; D not resolved. Germline V gives CDR1 ENHRY, CDR2 SYGVKD. V lost 11 bases, J lost 7 bases, and 23 bases lay in between. The CDR3 extends over 15 amino acids.

This clonotype came up a few times. The V call is TRBV4-1, the J call TRBJ2-4; 7 nucleotides line up with TRBD1. The CDR3 has 19 amino acids. V was pared by 4 bases and J by 0 bases, with 15 bases of the junction left unmatched. CDR1 is MGHRA and CDR2 is YSYEKL in the germline V gene. The CDR3 bases are TGCGCCAGCAGCCGAGGGGGCAGGGATTCCCTCCGAGCCAAAAACATTCAGTACTTC. Its protein product is CASSRGGRDSLRAKNIQYF.

This clonotype turned up a few times. This sequence joins TRBV10-3 and TRBJ2-1; 11 bases align to TRBD2. The CDR3 loop spans 19 amino acids. V trimming: 2 bases; J trimming: 7 bases; junction bases outside the gene matches: 16. Germline V gene sequence: CDR1 ENHRY, CDR2 SYGVKD. The CDR3 sequence is CAISEIAGGYRSTGNEQFF. The CDR3 DNA is TGTGCCATCAGTGAGATAGCGGGAGGGTACCGGAGTACAGGTAATGAGCAGTTCTTC.

This chain links TRBV7-9 with TRBJ1-1; no clear D gene. Per germline, CDR1 SEHNR and CDR2 FQNEAQ (reference sequence). CDR3 length: 17 residues. Trimming stripped 3 bases from V and 3 bases from J, with 20 bases between. The chain's CDR3 is CASSFISGWDLDTEAFF. The CDR3 bases are TGTGCCAGCAGCTTTATATCGGGTTGGGATTTAGACACTGAAGCTTTCTTT. The full variable domain, rest sourced from reference TRBV7-9 and TRBJ1-1, is DTGVSQNPRHKITKRGQNVTFRCDPISEHNRLYWYRQTLGQGPEFLTYFQNEAQLEKSRLLSDRFSAERPKGSFSTLEIQRTEQGDSAMYLCASSFISGWDLDTEAFFGQGTRLTVV.

This clonotype was seen many times. The chain employs TRBV12-3 or TRBV12-4 and TRBJ2-1; D perhaps matches TRBD2 (6 bases). The CDR3 length is 15 residues. V was clipped by 1 base and J by 7 bases, with 14 bases between them. The CDR3 loop is CASSLVPQEGNEQFF. For the CDR3, the DNA is TGTGCCAGCAGTTTAGTCCCCCAGGAGGGAAATGAGCAGTTCTTC.